The next 32 T cell receptor beta chains were all read from a single sample in a study of cytomegalovirus exposure and HLA in healthy donors. The PCR contained 60 Vbeta and 13 Jbeta primers. Some clones are missing from TCRdb's copy, which holds only in-frame ones; the method was immunoSEQ multiplex PCR. Seen here are around 140,000 clones, approximately 9% observed once, and the top ten hold roughly 6.4%. The sample consisted of PBMCs. These receptors were obtained from a woman aged 40 to 50 in good health and CMV-seropositive.

A few counts support this clone. The chain is built from TRBV9 and TRBJ2-3; TRBD2 might be the D (5 bases). The CDR3 runs 13 residues. With 1 base removed from V and 8 bases from J, the gap between germline ends came to 11 bases. Per germline, CDR1 SGDLS and CDR2 YYNGEE. In nucleotides, the CDR3 is TGTGCCAGCAGCGTAACTAGTAGAAGTACGCAGTATTTT. Protein: CASSVTSRSTQYF.

This clone has just a few counts. The chain is built from TRBV5-1 and TRBJ2-5; weak D call: TRBD1 (5 bases). The CDR3 totals 15 residues. V was trimmed by 0 bases and J by 0 bases, leaving 9 bases between them. The germline V gene has CDR1 SGHRS and CDR2 YFSETQ. CDR3 in DNA: TGCGCCAGCAGCTTGGGGGGCGCGAACCAAGAGACCCAGTACTTC. It specifies CASSLGGANQETQYF.

Only a few counts were recorded for this clone. The chain uses TRBV5-1 and TRBJ1-1; TRBD1 agrees at 9 bases. Germline trimming cut 0 bases from V and 0 bases from J; bases unmatched to any gene: 6. The germline V gene encodes CDR1 SGHRS and CDR2 YFSETQ. The CDR3 covers 17 residues. The CDR3 DNA reads TGCGCCAGCAGCTTGGCCCCCCGGGACAGGGTGAACACTGAAGCTTTCTTT. Translating it yields CASSLAPRDRVNTEAFF.

The chain carries TRBV5-5 and TRBJ2-2; the match to TRBD2 covers 12 bases. The CDR3 runs to 18 residues. Germline V CDR1 and CDR2: SGHKS, YYEKEE (reference sequence). Trimming took 1 base from V and 7 from J; bases not matched to a gene: 11. The CDR3 region is CASSLSRLAGGPDGELFF. The CDR3 nucleotides read TGTGCCAGCAGCTTGTCCCGGCTAGCGGGGGGGCCGGACGGGGAGCTGTTTTTT. Drawing the rest from reference TRBV5-5 and TRBJ2-2, the complete variable domain is DAGVTQSPTHLIKTRGQQVTLRCSPISGHKSVSWYQQVLGQGPQFIFQYYEKEERGRGNFPDRFSARQFPNYSSELNVNALLLGDSALYLCASSLSRLAGGPDGELFFGEGSRLTVL.

This clone was found many times. The genes are TRBV20-1 and TRBJ2-5, with D unclear. Trimming removed 6 bases from V and 5 bases from J, with 10 bases in between. The CDR3 loop spans 11 amino acids. Germline V CDR1 and CDR2: DFQATT, SNEGSKA (reference sequence). The CDR3 DNA is TGCAGTGCCCAGTCCGGGGAGACCCAGTACTTC. Residues: CSAQSGETQYF.

The V and J genes are TRBV4-1 and TRBJ2-2, with 8 bases matching TRBD2. The CDR3 contains 17 residues. The ends lost 1 base at V and 5 bases at J; junction bases unmatched: 9. Germline values: CDR1 MGHRA, CDR2 YSYEKL. The CDR3 sequence: CASSQVGLAVETGELFF. CDR3 coding DNA: TGCGCCAGCAGCCAAGTAGGACTAGCTGTCGAGACCGGGGAGCTGTTTTTT.

The V and J genes are TRBV5-4 and TRBJ1-2; TRBD1 aligns across 7 bases. Germline trimming cut 4 bases from V and 0 bases from J; bases unmatched to any gene: 6. Germline CDR1 and CDR2: SGHNT and YYREEE (reference sequence). This CDR3 region has 15 residues. CDR3 region: CASSSGDRANYGYTF. The CDR3 DNA is TGTGCCAGCAGCAGTGGGGACAGAGCTAACTATGGCTACACCTTC.

This clone was found a few times. The chain couples TRBV7-9 to TRBJ2-2; a possible D gene is TRBD2 (6 bases). The V gene lost 6 bases and the J gene lost 2 bases, with 10 bases spanning the gap. This CDR3 has 14 amino acids. Germline V lookup: CDR1 SEHNR, CDR2 FQNEAQ (reference sequence). CDR3 residues: CASSRDFNTGELFF. CDR3 sequence (DNA): TGTGCCAGCAGTCGGGACTTTAACACCGGGGAGCTGTTTTTT.

This clone appeared a few times. The chain is built from TRBV7-2 and TRBJ1-2; D remains unclear. This CDR3 has 12 residues. V dropped 5 bases and J dropped 5 bases, with 9 bases sitting between them. Per germline, CDR1 SGHTA and CDR2 FQGNSA. Written as DNA, the CDR3 is TGTGCCAGCAGCCGTATAAATTATGGCTACACCTTC. This encodes CASSRINYGYTF.

This clone was counted only a few times. The chain links TRBV7-9 to TRBJ2-4, with 7 positions matching TRBD1. The junction had 7 bases not matched to a gene; V was cut back by 5 bases and J by 0 bases. The CDR3 is 16 residues long. Germline V gene sequence: CDR1 SEHNR, CDR2 FQNEAQ (reference sequence). The CDR3 region has the DNA TGTGCCAGCAGCCCCTGGGACAGTCTAGCCAAAAACATTCAGTACTTC. Its protein product is CASSPWDSLAKNIQYF.

The table lists this clone with a few counts. The chain couples TRBV5-4 to TRBJ2-3, with D perhaps matching TRBD1 (6 bases). Germline CDR1 is SGHNT and CDR2 is YYREEE (reference sequence). V lost 4 bases and J lost 6, with 12 bases in between. This CDR3 is 13 amino acids long. The CDR3 sequence is CASSLQGPDTQYF. In DNA, the CDR3 is TGTGCCAGCAGCCTACAGGGTCCGGATACGCAGTATTTT.

This clone was seen only a few times. The V gene is TRBV5-1, the J gene TRBJ2-2; maybe TRBD2 (5 bases). This CDR3 comprises 16 residues. The V end was cut by 4 bases, the J end by 1 base, with 14 bases between. Looked up from germline, CDR1 is SGHRS and CDR2 is YFSETQ. The CDR3 DNA is TGCGCCAGCAGCCCACCGGGCGCGGGGAACACCGGGGAGCTGTTTTTT. Amino acids: CASSPPGAGNTGELFF.

This clone was picked up a small number of times. This chain joins TRBV5-1 and TRBJ1-1; no clear D. Germline V gene lookup returns CDR1 SGHRS and CDR2 YFSETQ. The V and J ends lost 0 bases and 4 bases respectively, with 10 bases between them. The CDR3 runs 14 residues. The CDR3 reads CASSLVVGATEAFF. CDR3 nucleotides: TGCGCCAGCAGCTTGGTTGTGGGAGCCACTGAAGCTTTCTTT.

There are a few counts of this clone. The chain recombines TRBV6-6 with TRBJ1-1; 10 bases are shared with TRBD1. The CDR3 has 14 amino acids. V lost 5 bases, J lost 5 bases, and 5 bases stayed unmatched. CDR1 MNHNY and CDR2 SVGAGI come from the germline V gene (reference sequence). The CDR3 DNA reads TGTGCCAGCAGTGACAGGGGGCAAGGAACTGAAGCTTTCTTT. This translates into CASSDRGQGTEAFF.

The chain is built from TRBV6-6 and TRBJ1-2, with no clear D. Germline loops: CDR1 MNHNY, CDR2 SVGAGI (reference sequence). Trimming cost V 7 bases and J 6 bases, with 12 bases left between them. The CDR3 consists of 12 residues. CDR3 sequence: CASTPPGNGYTF. The CDR3 DNA reads as TGTGCCAGCACCCCTCCCGGGAATGGCTACACCTTC.

V and J are TRBV11-2 and TRBJ1-2; D gene uncertain. The V end lost 0 bases, the J end lost 2 bases, and 16 bases lay between the germline ends. From germline, CDR1 is SGHAT and CDR2 FQNNGV. The CDR3 loop spans 17 amino acids. CDR3 sequence reads: CASSLDLTPDTNYGYTF. The CDR3 DNA is TGTGCCAGCAGCTTAGACCTGACACCTGACACCAACTATGGCTACACCTTC.

This clone has just a few counts. This chain connects TRBV19 to TRBJ2-2; D is possibly TRBD2 (5 bases). V shed 5 bases and J shed 3 bases, with 10 bases lying between them. The germline V gene has CDR1 LNHDA and CDR2 SQIVND (reference sequence). This CDR3 is 14 amino acids long. This CDR3 is CASSVSGYTGELFF. In DNA, the CDR3 is TGTGCCAGTAGTGTTTCGGGGTACACCGGGGAGCTGTTTTTT.

This clone was counted only a few times. V and J are TRBV29-1 and TRBJ2-1; D may be TRBD1 (6 bases). This CDR3 spans 17 amino acids. V shed 1 base and J shed 3 bases, with 19 bases lying between them. CDR1 is SQVTM and CDR2 is ANQGSEA in the germline V gene. CDR3 DNA: TGCAGCGTTGAAGGGGGGCCCGGCCGGGACAACTACAATGAGCAGTTCTTC. This codes for CSVEGGPGRDNYNEQFF.

In its sample, this clone was seen a few times. The CDR3 loop reads CASSAQGLAGGETQYF. Here the CDR3 DNA reads TGTGCCAGCAGCGCCCAGGGACTAGCGGGGGGGGAGACCCAGTACTTC. V usage is TRBV9 and J usage is TRBJ2-5; TRBD2 matches at 16 bases. The CDR3 consists of 16 residues. CDR1 and CDR2 (germline): SGDLS, YYNGEE. After removal of 3 bases from V and 5 bases from J, the junction contained 4 bases not matched to a gene.

There are a few counts of this clone. The sample holds other DNA sequences that translate to the same CDR3. The V and J genes are TRBV4-2 and TRBJ2-3; D is possibly TRBD1 (6 bases). The CDR3 has 15 residues. Looked up from germline, CDR1 is LGHNA and CDR2 is YNFKEQ. The V end was cut by 1 base, the J end by 4 bases, with 12 bases between. CDR3 in DNA: TGTGCCAGCAGCCAAGGAGGGGGAGAGGCAGATACGCAGTATTTT. Translating it yields CASSQGGGEADTQYF.

The CDR3 DNA sequence: TGTGCCAGCAGTGAAAGGCGCGGGGAGAATTCACCCCTCCACTTT. It encodes CASSERRGENSPLHF. The chain has TRBV6-1 and TRBJ1-6; D ambiguous. Germline V gene lookup returns CDR1 MNHNS and CDR2 SASEGT. CDR3 length equals 15 residues. V was pared by 2 bases and J by 7 bases, with 12 bases between.

J is TRBJ2-2 and V is TRBV19, with 9 bases matching TRBD2. This CDR3 region has 17 residues. Germline loops: CDR1 LNHDA, CDR2 SQIVND (reference sequence). Trimming cost V 4 bases and J 1 base; bases outside gene matches: 7. CDR3 residues: CASSKGSGGRNTGELFF. Here the CDR3 DNA reads TGTGCCAGTAGTAAAGGTAGCGGGGGCCGGAACACCGGGGAGCTGTTTTTT. Complete variable domain (other parts from reference TRBV19 and TRBJ2-2): DGGITQSPKYLFRKEGQNVTLSCEQNLNHDAMYWYRQDPGQGLRLIYYSQIVNDFQKGDIAEGYSVSREKKESFPLTVTSAQKNPTAFYLCASSKGSGGRNTGELFFGEGSRLTVL.

In this sample, this clone turned up a few times. The V gene is TRBV6-5, the J gene TRBJ1-6; TRBD1 aligns across 7 bases. The CDR3 totals 14 residues. Germline CDR1 reads MNHEY; CDR2 reads SVGAGI. Trimming removed 2 bases from V and 7 bases from J; junction bases left unmatched: 2. DNA of the CDR3: TGTGCCAGCAGTTACAGGGGGCAAAATTCACCCCTCCACTTT. Protein sequence: CASSYRGQNSPLHF.

The chain couples TRBV5-6 to TRBJ1-3, with D possibly being TRBD1 (6 bases). The CDR3 contains 14 residues. Germline values: CDR1 SGHDT, CDR2 YYEEEE. With 0 bases removed from V and 4 bases from J, the gap between germline ends came to 8 bases. CDR3 in amino acids: CASSLEGVGNTIYF. In DNA, the CDR3 is TGTGCCAGCAGCTTGGAGGGGGTAGGAAACACCATATATTTT. Full variable domain (outside the CDR3, taken from reference TRBV5-6 and TRBJ1-3): DAGVTQSPTHLIKTRGQQVTLRCSPKSGHDTVSWYQQALGQGPQFIFQYYEEEERQRGNFPDRFSGHQFPNYSSELNVNALLLGDSALYLCASSLEGVGNTIYFGEGSWLTVV.

The chain uses TRBV27 and TRBJ2-1, with 7 positions matching TRBD2. The V gene end was trimmed by 5 bases and the J gene end by 12 bases; junction bases not matched to a gene: 4. The CDR3 spans 11 residues. Germline CDR1 is MNHEY and CDR2 is SMNVEV (reference sequence). For the CDR3, the DNA is TGTGCCAGCAGTAGCGGGAACGGGCAGTTCTTC. It encodes CASSSGNGQFF.

A few counts support this clone. The rearrangement links TRBV4-2 to TRBJ2-3; 9 bases are a match to TRBD2. This CDR3 contains 18 residues. Germline-derived CDR1 and CDR2 are LGHNA and YNFKEQ. J lost 4 bases, V lost 0 bases, and 11 bases had no gene match. As DNA, the CDR3 is TGTGCCAGCAGCCAAGAGAGGCAGCGGGGGGCCGTCCCAGATACGCAGTATTTT. Translated: CASSQERQRGAVPDTQYF.

Only a few counts were recorded for this clone. This chain uses TRBV7-2 with TRBJ2-3, with TRBD2 identical over 9 bases. The CDR3 consists of 16 residues. CDR1 is SGHTA, CDR2 FQGNSA, per germline. V was pared by 3 bases and J by 4 bases, with 8 bases of the junction left unmatched. DNA for the CDR3: TGTGCCAGCAGCTTTCGCTGGCGGGGGGGCCCAGATACGCAGTATTTT. It specifies CASSFRWRGGPDTQYF.

Written as DNA, the CDR3 is TGTGCCAGTAGTAGAACCATCAGGGGCAGCTCCTATAATTCACCCCTCCACTTT. Its translation is CASSRTIRGSSYNSPLHF. This chain uses TRBV19 with TRBJ1-6; tentatively, D is TRBD1 (6 bases). V lost 4 bases to trimming and J lost 0 bases, with 16 bases between them. Germline CDR1 reads LNHDA; CDR2 reads SQIVND (reference sequence). The CDR3 has 18 residues.

The gene calls are TRBV5-4 and TRBJ1-2; a possible D gene is TRBD1 (6 bases). V was clipped by 0 bases and J by 2 bases, with 8 bases between them. Germline V gene data show CDR1 as SGHNT and CDR2 as YYREEE (reference sequence). This CDR3 region has 14 residues. CDR3 sequence reads: CASSLVDRNYGYTF. The CDR3 DNA is TGTGCCAGCAGCTTGGTGGACAGAAACTATGGCTACACCTTC.

The rearrangement links TRBV7-2 to TRBJ1-1; tentative D call: TRBD1 (6 bases). CDR1 and CDR2 from the germline V gene are SGHTA and FQGNSA. Trimming took off 0 bases at V and 10 bases at J, with 9 bases between the two ends. The CDR3 consists of 12 residues. This CDR3 reads CASSLARGIAFF. DNA of the CDR3: TGTGCCAGCAGCTTAGCCAGGGGTATAGCTTTCTTT.

The V call is TRBV9, the J call TRBJ1-2, with D possibly TRBD1 on 6 matching bases. The CDR3 spans 15 residues. The germline V and J ends were trimmed by 3 bases and 8 bases, with 20 bases remaining between them. Germline CDR1 and CDR2: SGDLS and YYNGEE. The CDR3 DNA reads as TGTGCCAGCAGCGCCCCGGACAGACCTATGGAAGGCTACACCTTC. Translation gives CASSAPDRPMEGYTF.

The chain recombines TRBV2 with TRBJ2-4; 7 bases fit TRBD1. The CDR3 is 10 amino acids. Germline V CDR1 and CDR2: SNHLY, FYNNEI. The junction had 7 bases not matched to a gene; V was cut back by 7 bases and J by 16 bases. CDR3 in amino acids: CASTKGAAYF. In DNA, the CDR3 is TGTGCCAGCACCAAGGGGGCTGCTTACTTC. Drawing the rest from reference TRBV2 and TRBJ2-4, the complete variable domain is EPEVTQTPSHQVTQMGQEVILRCVPISNHLYFYWYRQILGQKVEFLVSFYNNEISEKSEIFDDQFSVERPDGSNFTLKIRSTKLEDSAMYFCASTKGAAYFGAGTRLSVL.